These 29 T cell receptor beta chains were all obtained from the same sample, sequenced in a study of blood T cell repertoires in COVID-19. Only in-frame clones appear in the TCRdb table, and some are missing; sequencing was by immunoSEQ multiplex PCR. The table lists roughly 240,000 clones, about 82% of them singletons, with around 2% in the top ten. Sequencing input: PBMCs or T cells enriched from blood (not recorded which). These receptors were taken from a woman aged 45-65 years who had recovered from COVID-19.

This rearrangement joins TRBV6-5 to TRBJ1-4, with a weak D call TRBD1 (5 bases). Trimming took off 6 bases at V and 5 bases at J, with 13 bases between the two ends. The germline gives CDR1 MNHEY, CDR2 SVGAGI. The CDR3 sequence is 14 residues long. The DNA for the CDR3 is TGTGCCAGCAGCCGGGGGGGAGGGAATGAAAAACTGTTTTTT. Amino acid sequence: CASSRGGGNEKLFF.

The chain links TRBV11-2 to TRBJ2-2; 9 bases line up with TRBD2. After removal of 4 bases from V and 7 bases from J, the junction contained 7 bases not matched to a gene. The CDR3 extends over 15 amino acids. Germline-derived CDR1 and CDR2 are SGHAT and FQNNGV. Here the CDR3 reads CASSSGTSIGGELFF. In DNA, the CDR3 is TGTGCCAGCAGCTCCGGGACTAGCATCGGCGGGGAGCTGTTTTTT.

CDR3 loop: CASSPPQGVETQYF. CDR3 DNA sequence: TGTGCCAGCAGTCCACCGCAGGGTGTAGAGACCCAGTACTTC. The chain employs TRBV6-5 and TRBJ2-5; a possible D gene is TRBD1 (5 bases). The V and J ends lost 5 bases and 4 bases respectively, with 14 bases between them. From germline, CDR1 is MNHEY and CDR2 SVGAGI. The CDR3 runs to 14 residues.

The chain joins TRBV6-5 to TRBJ2-1; 7 bases agree with TRBD2. This CDR3 region has 15 residues. Germline lookup yields CDR1 MNHEY and CDR2 SVGAGI. V shed 3 bases and J 4 bases; nucleotides not matched to a gene: 6. CDR3 sequence reads: CASSYWGGGYNEQFF. The DNA for the CDR3 is TGTGCCAGCAGTTATTGGGGCGGGGGATACAATGAGCAGTTCTTC.

The V call is TRBV6-6, the J call TRBJ2-2, with TRBD2 matching over 10 bases. The CDR3 consists of 17 residues. V was pared by 5 bases and J by 5 bases, with 11 bases of the junction left unmatched. CDR1 MNHNY and CDR2 SVGAGI come from the germline V gene (reference sequence). CDR3 in DNA: TGTGCCAGCAGTCCCTGGGTAGCGGGGGGACAAACCGGGGAGCTGTTTTTT. As protein: CASSPWVAGGQTGELFF.

The chain combines TRBV13 with TRBJ1-3, with 8 nucleotides matching TRBD1. With V trimmed by 0 bases and J by 0 bases, 7 bases remained unmatched. This CDR3 has 18 amino acids. Per germline, CDR1 PRHDT and CDR2 FYEKMQ (reference sequence). The CDR3, as DNA: TGTGCCAGCAGCTTAGGGCTCCGGACAGGGCACTCTGGAAACACCATATATTTT. Amino acid sequence: CASSLGLRTGHSGNTIYF.

The genes are TRBV13 and TRBJ1-3, with D possibly being TRBD1 (5 bases). In germline, CDR1 is PRHDT, CDR2 FYEKMQ (reference sequence). This CDR3 region has 15 residues. V was trimmed by 4 bases and J by 0 bases, leaving 10 bases between them. CDR3 DNA: TGTGCCAGCAGCTCTGACAGATACTCTGGAAACACCATATATTTT. Protein: CASSSDRYSGNTIYF.

This chain joins TRBV7-7 and TRBJ2-3, with TRBD2 identical over 8 bases. The CDR3 runs 13 residues. Germline CDR1 SSHAT, CDR2 FNYEAQ (reference sequence). The CDR3 DNA reads as TGTGCTGGTACCGGGAGGGCCACAGATACGCAGTATTTT. This gives the protein CAGTGRATDTQYF.

The chain is built from TRBV10-3 and TRBJ1-5; D is unclear. The germline CDR1 and CDR2 sequences are ENHRY and SYGVKD. The CDR3 loop spans 14 amino acids. The V and J ends lost 2 bases and 2 bases respectively, with 7 bases between them. The chain's CDR3 is CAISEREGNQPQHF. CDR3 DNA: TGTGCCATCAGTGAGCGGGAAGGCAATCAGCCCCAGCATTTT.

The genes are TRBV5-1 and TRBJ2-1; the D gene is possibly TRBD1 (6 bases). This CDR3 comprises 15 residues. The germline V gene has CDR1 SGHRS and CDR2 YFSETQ. V lost 1 base and J lost 6, with 14 bases in between. The CDR3 nucleotides are TGCGCCAGCAGCTTGTCTTGGCAGGGGTTCAATGAGCAGTTCTTC. This encodes CASSLSWQGFNEQFF. Full variable domain (rest looked up from reference TRBV5-1 and TRBJ2-1): KAGVTQTPRYLIKTRGQQVTLSCSPISGHRSVSWYQQTPGQGLQFLFEYFSETQRNKGNFPGRFSGRQFSNSRSEMNVSTLELGDSALYLCASSLSWQGFNEQFFGPGTRLTVL.

This sequence joins TRBV18 and TRBJ1-1; TRBD1 agrees at 7 bases. The V gene end was trimmed by 5 bases and the J gene end by 4 bases; junction bases not matched to a gene: 7. Germline V gene data show CDR1 as KGHSH and CDR2 as LQKENI. The length of the CDR3 is 14 residues. CDR3 region: CASSLVRDSTEAFF. CDR3 nucleotides: TGTGCCAGCTCATTAGTCCGGGACAGCACTGAAGCTTTCTTT.

This rearrangement joins TRBV10-3 to TRBJ2-1; the match to TRBD1 covers 7 bases. Germline V CDR1 and CDR2: ENHRY, SYGVKD. This CDR3 has 12 residues. After removal of 5 bases from V and 8 bases from J, the junction contained 3 bases not matched to a gene. CDR3: CAISKTGDEQFF. DNA for the CDR3: TGTGCCATCAGTAAAACAGGGGATGAGCAGTTCTTC.

J is TRBJ2-7 and V is TRBV2, with 9 positions matching TRBD1. CDR3 length equals 15 residues. Trimming removed 5 bases from V and 5 bases from J; junction bases left unmatched: 10. Germline V gene sequence: CDR1 SNHLY, CDR2 FYNNEI. In DNA form, the CDR3 reads TGTGCCAGCAGTACGCCGGGGACAGGGAAGGACGAGCAGTACTTC. Amino acids: CASSTPGTGKDEQYF.

This clone was observed a few times. This chain connects TRBV9 to TRBJ1-1, with a weak D call TRBD1 (5 bases). Germline V CDR1 and CDR2: SGDLS, YYNGEE. The V end lost 4 bases, the J end lost 7 bases, and 14 bases lay between the germline ends. This CDR3 has 13 residues. CDR3 sequence: CASSPTGKREAFF. Written as DNA, the CDR3 is TGTGCCAGCAGCCCTACAGGTAAACGTGAAGCTTTCTTT.

This chain joins TRBV6-5 and TRBJ2-5; 7 positions agree with TRBD1. Germline values: CDR1 MNHEY, CDR2 SVGAGI. The V and J ends lost 6 bases and 6 bases, in that order; junction bases with no gene match: 7. The CDR3 has 13 residues. Written as DNA, the CDR3 is TGTGCCAGCAGCGAGACAGGGAGTAAGACCCAGTACTTC. Translation gives CASSETGSKTQYF.

This rearrangement joins TRBV3-1 (or the pseudogene TRBV3-2) to TRBJ1-2, with TRBD1 as a possible D gene (6 bases). The CDR3 covers 14 residues. The V and J ends lost 4 bases and 4 bases respectively, with 13 bases between them. Germline V gene data show CDR1 as LGHDT and CDR2 as YNNKEL (reference sequence). The CDR3 is CASSPRQVTYGYTF. In nucleotides, the CDR3 is TGTGCCAGCAGCCCCCGACAGGTAACCTATGGCTACACCTTC.

The chain uses TRBV9 and TRBJ1-2, with 9 bases matching TRBD1. CDR3 length: 15 residues. Trimming cost V 0 bases and J 5 bases; bases outside gene matches: 5. The germline gives CDR1 SGDLS, CDR2 YYNGEE. CDR3 nucleotide sequence: TGTGCCAGCAGCGTAGCTGGGACAGGGAGGTATGGCTACACCTTC. This encodes CASSVAGTGRYGYTF.

The chain carries TRBV7-9 and TRBJ1-2; 8 bases are a match to TRBD1. Germline CDR1 and CDR2: SEHNR and FQNEAQ (reference sequence). This CDR3 has 14 amino acids. V was clipped by 4 bases and J by 7 bases; unmatched bases: 8. CDR3 DNA sequence: TGTGCCAGCAGCTCGCCGGACAGGGTAACTGGCTACACCTTC. Residues: CASSSPDRVTGYTF.

The CDR3 loop reads CASREDRLNEKLFF. The CDR3 bases are TGTGCCAGCAGGGAGGACAGATTAAATGAAAAACTGTTTTTT. This chain connects TRBV2 to TRBJ1-4, with D tentatively TRBD1 (6 bases). Between the trimmed V and J ends, which lost 6 bases and 5 bases, there was a span of 13 bases. The CDR3 has 14 amino acids. Germline V gene sequence: CDR1 SNHLY, CDR2 FYNNEI.

The CDR3 region has the DNA TGTGCCAGCTCACCGTCACAGGGGAACAATCAGCCCCAGCATTTT. Protein sequence: CASSPSQGNNQPQHF. V is TRBV18 and J is TRBJ1-5; 7 bases fit TRBD1. From germline, CDR1 is KGHSH and CDR2 LQKENI. The CDR3 is made up of 15 amino acids. V trimming: 3 bases; J trimming: 3 bases; junction bases outside the gene matches: 5.

The chain has TRBV10-3 and TRBJ1-5; D remains ambiguous. There are 17 residues in the CDR3. The ends were cut back, 0 bases at V and 1 base at J, with 13 bases in the middle. The germline V gene has CDR1 ENHRY and CDR2 SYGVKD. The CDR3 nucleotides read TGTGCCATCAGTGAGTCCCGCCGAAGCGTGAGCAATCAGCCCCAGCATTTT. It translates to CAISESRRSVSNQPQHF.

The chain links TRBV12-3 or TRBV12-4 to TRBJ1-6, with D perhaps TRBD1 (5 bases). V was shortened by 6 bases and J by 5 bases, with 8 bases between the two germline ends. This CDR3 has 13 amino acids. CDR3 amino acids: CASRTANNSPLHF. The CDR3 region has the DNA TGTGCCAGCAGGACAGCAAATAATTCACCCCTCCACTTT.

V is TRBV7-9 and J is TRBJ1-2, with unresolved D. The CDR3 is 13 residues long. Trimming removed 6 bases from V and 2 bases from J, with 10 bases in between. Germline CDR1 reads SEHNR; CDR2 reads FQNEAQ (reference sequence). The CDR3 loop reads CASRQQPNYGYTF. The CDR3 coding sequence is TGTGCCAGCAGGCAACAGCCGAACTATGGCTACACCTTC.

J is TRBJ1-5 and V is TRBV28; 7 bases are shared with TRBD1. Losses at the gene ends were 7 bases for V and 0 bases for J; bases not matched to a gene: 12. CDR1 is MDHEN, CDR2 SYDVKM, per germline. The CDR3 covers 17 residues. CDR3 nucleotides: TGTGCCAGCACCTCGGGGACAGAGATTTTTAGCAATCAGCCCCAGCATTTT. Translation: CASTSGTEIFSNQPQHF. Full variable domain (missing parts from reference TRBV28 and TRBJ1-5): DVKVTQSSRYLVKRTGEKVFLECVQDMDHENMFWYRQDPGLGLRLIYFSYDVKMKEKGDIPEGYSVSREKKERFSLILESASTNQTSMYLCASTSGTEIFSNQPQHFGDGTRLSIL.

The V gene is TRBV27, the J gene TRBJ2-7, with unresolved D. V was cut by 2 bases and J by 3 bases, with 5 bases left in between. The CDR3 loop spans 12 amino acids. CDR1 is MNHEY, CDR2 SMNVEV, per germline (reference sequence). CDR3 nucleotide sequence: TGTGCCAGCAGTTTACCCGGCTACGAGCAGTACTTC. It yields the protein CASSLPGYEQYF.

V is TRBV28 and J is TRBJ1-1; D not resolved. The CDR3 contains 14 residues. Germline lookup yields CDR1 MDHEN and CDR2 SYDVKM. V lost 2 bases and J 0 bases, leaving 7 bases between the germline ends. The CDR3: CASSLGLLNTEAFF. As DNA, the CDR3 is TGTGCCAGCAGTTTAGGGCTCCTGAACACTGAAGCTTTCTTT.

V is TRBV6-1 and J is TRBJ2-1; 8 bases line up with TRBD2. The germline V gene has CDR1 MNHNS and CDR2 SASEGT. The CDR3 loop spans 16 amino acids. V shed 0 bases and J 9 bases; nucleotides not matched to a gene: 10. The CDR3 protein is CASSEALSGSGVEQFF. The CDR3 DNA reads as TGTGCCAGCAGTGAAGCGCTGAGCGGGAGTGGTGTTGAGCAGTTCTTC.

The genes are TRBV11-2 and TRBJ2-1; D is unclear. CDR1 is SGHAT and CDR2 is FQNNGV in the germline V gene. Trimming shortened V by 4 bases and J by 12 bases, and 16 bases separated the two germline ends. The CDR3 loop spans 13 amino acids. The CDR3, as DNA: TGTGCCAGCAGCTCCCTCCTCCATCGTAGGCAGTTCTTC. Its protein product is CASSSLLHRRQFF.

This clone was observed a handful of times. J is TRBJ2-5 and V is TRBV9, with 9 bases aligning to TRBD2. Germline V lookup: CDR1 SGDLS, CDR2 YYNGEE. V dropped 4 bases and J dropped 4; count of bases not matched to a gene: 8. This CDR3 region has 15 residues. The chain's CDR3 is CASSQALAGSETQYF. DNA for the CDR3: TGTGCCAGCAGCCAGGCCCTAGCGGGATCAGAGACCCAGTACTTC. Full variable domain (missing parts from reference TRBV9 and TRBJ2-5): DSGVTQTPKHLITATGQRVTLRCSPRSGDLSVYWYQQSLDQGLQFLIQYYNGEERAKGNILERFSAQQFPDLHSELNLSSLELGDSALYFCASSQALAGSETQYFGPGTRLLVL.